This T cell receptor beta chain comes out of a study of long-term antiretroviral therapy in people with HIV. Study observations and caveats: ART was followed by higher diversity that remained below transplant donor controls.

In germline, CDR1 is SGDLS, CDR2 YYNGEE. This CDR3 contains 17 residues. Trimming stripped 0 bases from V and 2 bases from J, with 16 bases between. As to this clone: What it recognizes is unknown.

The assay used was immunoSEQ (version v3.0), run at survey level. The protocol was immunoSEQ multiplex PCR, while the TCRdb copy is restricted to in-frame clones and leaves out a portion. The table records 11,000 or so clones, 79% of them present only once. The rearrangement joins TRBV9 to TRBJ2-3, with D perhaps being TRBD1 or TRBD2 (6 bases each). This TCR came from a woman aged 35 to 49 with HIV. Material: unsorted PBMCs, obtained 0.8 years before starting antiretroviral therapy. DNA of the CDR3: TGTGCCAGCAGCGTAGAGGGGGGTGGGCCAAACACAGATACGCAGTATTTT. Translating it yields CASSVEGGGPNTDTQYF.